The table lists the clone carrying this T cell receptor (beta chain) with a count of one. Antigen specificity is unknown. This entry is derived from a study of cytomegalovirus exposure and HLA in healthy donors. General observations from the study: In a later analysis, TCR beta V- and J-gene trimming was associated with a missense DCLRE1C variant.

The junction had 2 bases not matched to a gene; V was cut back by 2 bases and J by 3 bases. From germline, CDR1 is ENHRY and CDR2 SYGVKD. The CDR3 runs to 15 residues. Primers included in the PCR were 60 Vbeta and 13 Jbeta primers. Profiled with immunoSEQ multiplex PCR; TCRdb holds only in-frame clones, not every one. In the table there are about 150,000 clones, approximately 80% of which are singletons. Source material: PBMCs. The origin of this receptor is a middle-aged man in good health and CMV-seronegative. The rearrangement links TRBV10-3 to TRBJ1-4, with 8 bases matching TRBD1. The CDR3 loop is CAISEQGASNEKLFF. CDR3 coding DNA: TGTGCCATCAGTGAGCAGGGGGCGTCTAATGAAAAACTGTTTTTT.